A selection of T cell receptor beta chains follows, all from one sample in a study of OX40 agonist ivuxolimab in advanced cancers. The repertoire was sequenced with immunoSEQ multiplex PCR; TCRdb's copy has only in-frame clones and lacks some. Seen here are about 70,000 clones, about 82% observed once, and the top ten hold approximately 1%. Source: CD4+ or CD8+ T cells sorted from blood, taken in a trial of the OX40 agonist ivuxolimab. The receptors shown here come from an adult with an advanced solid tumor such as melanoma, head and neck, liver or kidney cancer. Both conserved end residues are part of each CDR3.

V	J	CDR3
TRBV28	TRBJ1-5	CASSTPTVIQPQHF
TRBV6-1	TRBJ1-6	CATETADNSPLHF
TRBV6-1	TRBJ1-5	CASSENQVKIYQPQHF
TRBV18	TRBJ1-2	CASSPRLRTGDADYGYTF
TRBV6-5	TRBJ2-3	CASSYVAETDTQYF
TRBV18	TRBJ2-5	CASSPSTGAETQYF
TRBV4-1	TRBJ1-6	CASSHPRARGGNSPLHF
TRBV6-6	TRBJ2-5	CASSGWSKLQETQYF
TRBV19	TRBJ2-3	CASKRELAGDTQYF
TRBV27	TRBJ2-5	CASSLWGQGETQYF
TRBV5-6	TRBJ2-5	CASSPIKVHQETQYF
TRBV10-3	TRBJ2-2	CAISGKGQDTGELFF
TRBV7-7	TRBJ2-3	CASSATGSDTQYF
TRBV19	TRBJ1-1	CASSPQAVMNTEAFF
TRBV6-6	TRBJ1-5	CASSFDRSNQPQHF
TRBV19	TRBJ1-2	CASFYGYTF
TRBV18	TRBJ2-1	CASSPPSGQAPYNEQFF
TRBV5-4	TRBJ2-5	CASSRAEETQYF
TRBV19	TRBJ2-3	CASSISATQYF
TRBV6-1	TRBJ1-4	CASSSRTGNEKLFF
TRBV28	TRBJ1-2	CASSLEGNRAYGYTF
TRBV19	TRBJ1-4	CASSTVPVTNEKLFF